Reported below is one TCR beta chain. Methods used by the authors: Amplification from reference gene primers served as the basis for estimated nucleated cell counts. Measured with immunoSEQ multiplex PCR; TCRdb has only the in-frame clones, and not every one. Clonal size and the V and J genes are those of that table, whereas D and trimming came from the DNA. This sample yields approximately 150,000 clones, of which over 80% are seen a single time; roughly 1.6% belongs to the top ten. The sample originates from a study of blood T cell repertoires in COVID-19. Turning to the study itself: Sites in the United States, Italy and Spain provided acute and convalescent COVID-19 samples. Sources were T cells, B-cell-depleted T cells, or PBMCs; the material itself was cDNA or gDNA.

The CDR3 loop spans 14 amino acids. The V and J ends lost 7 bases and 0 bases, in that order; junction bases with no gene match: 4. Germline assignment: CDR1 SGHRS and CDR2 YFSETQ. The receptor's source is a human donor in a cohort sampled during active COVID-19. The V and J genes are TRBV5-1 and TRBJ2-5; 9 bases map to TRBD1. The sample comprised peripheral blood. The DNA for the CDR3 is TGCGCCAGCGGGACAGGGACGTACCAAGAGACCCAGTACTTC. This gives the protein CASGTGTYQETQYF. Together with reference TRBV5-1 and TRBJ2-5, the CDR3 gives the full variable domain: KAGVTQTPRYLIKTRGQQVTLSCSPISGHRSVSWYQQTPGQGLQFLFEYFSETQRNKGNFPGRFSGRQFSNSRSEMNVSTLELGDSALYLCASGTGTYQETQYFGPGTRLLVL.